The source of this T cell receptor beta chain is a study of blood T cell repertoires in COVID-19. TCRdb's copy holds only in-frame clones and misses some; the assay was immunoSEQ multiplex PCR. In the table there are about 280,000 clones, almost 85% of which are singletons. Unmatched junction bases numbered 14, after V lost 1 base and J lost 4 bases. CDR1 and CDR2 (germline): MNHNS, SASEGT. This CDR3 spans 18 amino acids. The material sequenced was peripheral blood. J is TRBJ2-7 and V is TRBV6-1; the match to TRBD2 covers 9 bases. The receptor comes from a man in his fifties or sixties with active or convalescent COVID-19. In DNA, the CDR3 is TGTGCCAGCAGTGAAGAAGAGGGGGGAGATAGCGGGAGTTACGAGCAGTACTTC. Encoded protein: CASSEEEGGDSGSYEQYF.